The 3 T cell receptor beta chains listed next were all sequenced from one sample in a study of cytomegalovirus exposure and HLA in healthy donors (dated by TCRdb to the late 2010s). The library was prepared using the immunoSEQ multiplex PCR assay. For the multiplex PCR, a mixture combining 60 forward primers for TCR Vbeta segments and 13 reverse primers for TCR Jbeta segments was used. The table was pulled from immuneACCESS by TCRdb, which kept in-frame rearrangements only. Such tables lose some clones; where checked, under half of the loss comes from unresolved V genes, and the rest has no known cause. This sample comprises fewer than 200,000 clones, 76% of them detected only once. The top ten clonotypes cover roughly 0.82% of the sample. The specimen was PBMCs. The receptor source for this set is a female donor in good health and CMV-seronegative.

Of note for this clone: At one boundary the junction diverges from the germline segment, which might be a read error. This rearrangement joins TRBV28 to TRBJ2-5; the match to TRBD1 covers 8 bases. The CDR3 has 14 amino acids. Germline-derived CDR1 and CDR2 are MDHEN and SYDVKM. CDR3 bases: TGTGCCCGCAGTATGGACAGGGTCCAAGAGACCCAGTACTTC. Protein sequence: CARSMDRVQETQYF.

V usage is TRBV5-6 and J usage is TRBJ2-3; D is perhaps TRBD1 (6 bases). Per germline, CDR1 SGHDT and CDR2 YYEEEE. The CDR3 contains 15 residues. With 4 bases removed from V and 0 bases from J, the gap between germline ends came to 12 bases. Written as DNA, the CDR3 is TGTGCCAGCAGCCCAGGGGATTCGAGCACAGATACGCAGTATTTT. Its protein is CASSPGDSSTDTQYF.

This clone has more than one count but fewer than ten. This chain uses TRBV30 with TRBJ2-7; D is perhaps TRBD2 (6 bases). V lost 4 bases, J lost 6 bases, and 13 bases lay in between. Germline V gene data show CDR1 as GTSNPN and CDR2 as SVGIG (reference sequence). This CDR3 is built from 12 residues. CDR3 nucleotide sequence: TGTGCCTGGACCAGGGAGGTCAGCGAGCAGTACTTC. Amino acid sequence: CAWTREVSEQYF.